Listed here are 26 T cell receptor beta chains from one sample, sequenced in a study of beta chain features in type 1 diabetes. Investigators reverse transcribed all isolated RNA, so they sequenced expressed TCRB transcripts. Libraries were prepared by immunoSEQ multiplex PCR; TCRdb keeps only in-frame clonotypes and omits some of them. The sample carries about 900,000 clones, 15% to 20% recorded once. The sample taken for sequencing was naive CD4+ T cells from blood. The source of these receptors is a woman aged 18-29 years in good health.

Only a few counts were recorded for this clone. The V and J genes are TRBV7-2 and TRBJ1-1, with a weak D call TRBD1 (5 bases). Trimming shortened V by 3 bases and J by 4 bases, and 12 bases separated the two germline ends. From germline, CDR1 is SGHTA and CDR2 FQGNSA. The CDR3 extends over 14 amino acids. The CDR3 DNA follows: TGTGCCAGCAGCTTCCAAGGCGGGGCCACTGAAGCTTTCTTT. It is translated as CASSFQGGATEAFF. Together with reference TRBV7-2 and TRBJ1-1, the CDR3 gives the full variable domain: GAGVSQSPSNKVTEKGKDVELRCDPISGHTALYWYRQSLGQGLEFLIYFQGNSAPDKSGLPSDRFSAERTGGSVSTLTIQRTQQEDSAVYLCASSFQGGATEAFFGQGTRLTVV.

The table lists this clone with a few counts. This CDR3 is also generated by other DNA sequences in the sample. The J gene is TRBJ2-5, the V gene TRBV4-1; a possible D gene is TRBD1 (5 bases). V gave up 2 bases and J gave up 2 bases, with 6 bases separating them. The CDR3 covers 13 residues. Per germline, CDR1 MGHRA and CDR2 YSYEKL. In DNA, the CDR3 is TGCGCCAGCAGCCAACAGGGACAAGAGACCCAGTACTTC. This gives the protein CASSQQGQETQYF.

On this clone itself: The same CDR3 arises from other DNA sequences in this sample as well. The rearrangement uses TRBV18 and TRBJ2-1; possibly TRBD2 for D (5 bases). The CDR3 spans 14 residues. The V gene's germline CDR1 is KGHSH and CDR2 LQKENI. The ends were cut back, 3 bases at V and 3 bases at J, with 9 bases in the middle. For the CDR3, the DNA is TGTGCCAGCTCACCGTCGGGAATCTACAATGAGCAGTTCTTC. This codes for CASSPSGIYNEQFF.

The chain carries TRBV5-5 and TRBJ2-7, with D unclear. Between the trimmed V and J ends, which lost 4 bases and 2 bases, there was a span of 7 bases. The germline V gene has CDR1 SGHKS and CDR2 YYEKEE (reference sequence). The CDR3 is made up of 12 amino acids. The CDR3 coding sequence is TGTGCCAGCAGCCTAAGCGCCTACGAGCAGTACTTC. Residues: CASSLSAYEQYF. The complete variable domain, with remaining parts taken from reference TRBV5-5 and TRBJ2-7, reads DAGVTQSPTHLIKTRGQQVTLRCSPISGHKSVSWYQQVLGQGPQFIFQYYEKEERGRGNFPDRFSARQFPNYSSELNVNALLLGDSALYLCASSLSAYEQYFGPGTRLTVT.

The chain couples TRBV28 to TRBJ2-7, with TRBD1 as a possible D gene (5 bases). V gave up 2 bases and J gave up 0 bases, with 11 bases separating them. This CDR3 comprises 15 residues. CDR1 and CDR2 from the germline V gene are MDHEN and SYDVKM. CDR3 protein: CASSLDPGYSYEQYF. As DNA, the CDR3 is TGTGCCAGCAGTTTAGACCCAGGGTACTCCTACGAGCAGTACTTC.

The chain carries TRBV28 and TRBJ2-2; 10 bases fit TRBD2. Trimming took 5 bases from V and 0 from J; bases not matched to a gene: 9. The V gene's germline CDR1 is MDHEN and CDR2 SYDVKM. The CDR3 has 18 amino acids. The DNA of the CDR3 is TGTGCCAGCAGTGCCAGGACTAGCGGAAGATCGAACACCGGGGAGCTGTTTTTT. Translation gives CASSARTSGRSNTGELFF.

In this sample, this clone turned up once. The rearrangement joins TRBV10-2 to TRBJ2-5, with D hard to call. Trimming left V 3 bases short and J 7 bases short, with 9 bases between. In germline, CDR1 is WSHSY, CDR2 SAAADI. This CDR3 has 12 amino acids. The CDR3 loop is CASSETPGTQYF. CDR3 sequence (DNA): TGCGCCAGCAGTGAAACCCCAGGGACCCAGTACTTC.

This rearrangement joins TRBV5-1 to TRBJ1-1; D not certain. CDR1 and CDR2 from the germline V gene are SGHRS and YFSETQ. This CDR3 comprises 14 residues. The V gene lost 0 bases and the J gene lost 1 base, with 7 bases spanning the gap. The CDR3: CASSLGPKNTEAFF. The CDR3, as DNA: TGCGCCAGCAGCTTGGGACCGAAGAACACTGAAGCTTTCTTT.

This clone was seen more than once but under ten times. V usage is TRBV7-2 and J usage is TRBJ1-2; D unresolved. Trimming took 1 base from V and 8 from J, leaving 17 bases between them. Per germline, CDR1 SGHTA and CDR2 FQGNSA. The CDR3 contains 15 residues. The CDR3 region is CASSLGRPLFSGYTF. Written as DNA, the CDR3 is TGTGCCAGCAGCTTAGGCCGGCCCCTATTCAGCGGCTACACCTTC.

The table lists this clone with a few counts. In DNA, the CDR3 is TGTGCCAGCAGCTCCCCAGGGCGTCTAGCGCTGAACAATGAGCAGTTCTTC. It encodes CASSSPGRLALNNEQFF. This chain joins TRBV7-2 and TRBJ2-1, with D maybe TRBD2 (6 bases). The CDR3 runs 17 residues. Trimming took off 4 bases at V and 5 bases at J, with 21 bases between the two ends. Germline V gene sequence: CDR1 SGHTA, CDR2 FQGNSA.

This clone was counted between two and nine times. The rearrangement uses TRBV6-6 and TRBJ1-1; D uncertain. This CDR3 has 16 residues. The germline V and J ends were trimmed by 3 bases and 1 base, with 15 bases remaining between them. The germline gives CDR1 MNHNY, CDR2 SVGAGI (reference sequence). CDR3 in amino acids: CASSYVRVKSNTEAFF. The CDR3 bases are TGTGCCAGCAGTTATGTCCGGGTTAAGTCGAACACTGAAGCTTTCTTT.

The chain employs TRBV10-3 and TRBJ2-7, with D unclear. In germline, CDR1 is ENHRY, CDR2 SYGVKD. The V end was cut by 2 bases, the J end by 5 bases, with 13 bases between. CDR3 length: 14 residues. The DNA of the CDR3 is TGTGCCATCAGTGAGAGGAATAGGGCCCACGAGCAGTACTTC. It is translated as CAISERNRAHEQYF.

This clone was found a few times. The chain is built from TRBV29-1 and TRBJ2-5; weak D call: TRBD2 (5 bases). The CDR3 has 13 residues. Trimming shortened V by 5 bases and J by 0 bases, and 10 bases separated the two germline ends. Germline lookup yields CDR1 SQVTM and CDR2 ANQGSEA. This CDR3 reads CSVSSGNQETQYF. The CDR3 region has the DNA TGCAGCGTTTCGTCCGGGAACCAAGAGACCCAGTACTTC. The variable domain in full, completed from reference TRBV29-1 and TRBJ2-5, reads SAVISQKPSRDICQRGTSLTIQCQVDSQVTMMFWYRQQPGQSLTLIATANQGSEATYESGFVIDKFPISRPNLTFSTLTVSNMSPEDSSIYLCSVSSGNQETQYFGPGTRLLVL.

The V gene is TRBV5-1, the J gene TRBJ1-1, with no clear D. V lost 4 bases and J 1 base, leaving 11 bases between the germline ends. CDR1 and CDR2 from the germline V gene are SGHRS and YFSETQ. This CDR3 region has 14 residues. As DNA, the CDR3 is TGCGCCAGCAGCAGCAATATTAAGAACACTGAAGCTTTCTTT. Encoded protein: CASSSNIKNTEAFF.

There are a few counts of this clone. The rearrangement joins TRBV6-1 to TRBJ1-5, with D tentatively TRBD1 (5 bases). Trimming took off 2 bases at V and 3 bases at J, with 14 bases between the two ends. Per the germline V gene, CDR1 is MNHNS and CDR2 is SASEGT. The CDR3 runs to 16 residues. CDR3 bases: TGTGCCAGCAGTGAACAGGGAGACAGTTTCAATCAGCCCCAGCATTTT. This gives the protein CASSEQGDSFNQPQHF.

This clone was recorded a few times. The chain links TRBV2 to TRBJ1-1, with D unresolved. This CDR3 has 11 residues. The germline CDR1 and CDR2 sequences are SNHLY and FYNNEI. Trimming stripped 7 bases from V and 1 base from J, with 4 bases between. CDR3 sequence reads: CASTANTEAFF. CDR3 DNA: TGTGCCAGCACAGCGAACACTGAAGCTTTCTTT. Looking up the rest from reference TRBV2 and TRBJ1-1 gives the full variable domain: EPEVTQTPSHQVTQMGQEVILRCVPISNHLYFYWYRQILGQKVEFLVSFYNNEISEKSEIFDDQFSVERPDGSNFTLKIRSTKLEDSAMYFCASTANTEAFFGQGTRLTVV.

V is TRBV4-3 and J is TRBJ2-7; TRBD2 might be the D (6 bases). The V end was cut by 4 bases, the J end by 0 bases, with 16 bases between. CDR3 length: 16 amino acids. In germline, CDR1 is LGHNA, CDR2 YSLEER. The CDR3 DNA sequence: TGCGCCAGCAGCCCTCAAACTAGCTCCGTCTCCTACGAGCAGTACTTC. Protein sequence: CASSPQTSSVSYEQYF.

This clone was observed a handful of times. This CDR3 is also generated by other DNA sequences in the sample. The chain combines TRBV6-5 with TRBJ2-6; D not certain. Germline assignment: CDR1 MNHEY and CDR2 SVGAGI. V was cut by 6 bases and J by 1 base, with 4 bases left in between. This CDR3 has 13 residues. Written as DNA, the CDR3 is TGTGCCAGCAGCAGGTCTGGGGCCAACGTCCTGACTTTC. Amino acid sequence: CASSRSGANVLTF.

This clone was seen only a few times. CDR3 sequence (DNA): TGTGCCAGCAGCCCCCGACAGAATACGCAGTATTTT. Residues: CASSPRQNTQYF. This chain connects TRBV7-2 to TRBJ2-3; TRBD1 might be the D (5 bases). Germline V gene lookup returns CDR1 SGHTA and CDR2 FQGNSA. The CDR3 totals 12 residues. V was shortened by 5 bases and J by 7 bases, with 10 bases between the two germline ends.

This clone has a handful of counts. The chain links TRBV4-3 to TRBJ2-7; 8 nucleotides agree with TRBD2. J lost 0 bases, V lost 5 bases, and 9 bases had no gene match. Germline-derived CDR1 and CDR2 are LGHNA and YSLEER. The CDR3 runs to 16 residues. In DNA form, the CDR3 reads TGCGCCAGCAGCACCCGGACTAGCTCAAGCTCCTACGAGCAGTACTTC. It specifies CASSTRTSSSSYEQYF.

This clone was recorded a few times. The J gene is TRBJ2-1, the V gene TRBV5-1; TRBD2 matches 10 bases. Germline CDR1 and CDR2: SGHRS and YFSETQ. Trimming at V came to 4 bases and at J to 5 bases, leaving 3 bases not matched to a gene. The CDR3 spans 14 residues. CDR3 coding DNA: TGCGCCAGCAGCGTCGGGACTAGCGACAATGAGCAGTTCTTC. It yields the protein CASSVGTSDNEQFF.

The V call is TRBV7-2, the J call TRBJ2-7; D unclear. The CDR3 totals 15 residues. V shed 1 base and J shed 2 bases, with 12 bases lying between them. The V gene's germline CDR1 is SGHTA and CDR2 FQGNSA. As DNA, the CDR3 is TGTGCCAGCAGCTTAGTGGTCTCTATTCCCTACGAGCAGTACTTC. Its translation: CASSLVVSIPYEQYF. Full variable domain (outside the CDR3, taken from reference TRBV7-2 and TRBJ2-7): GAGVSQSPSNKVTEKGKDVELRCDPISGHTALYWYRQSLGQGLEFLIYFQGNSAPDKSGLPSDRFSAERTGGSVSTLTIQRTQQEDSAVYLCASSLVVSIPYEQYFGPGTRLTVT.

In its sample, this clone was seen a few times. The chain couples TRBV28 to TRBJ1-1; possibly TRBD1 for D (5 bases). V lost 7 bases and J lost 0, with 9 bases in between. Germline CDR1 is MDHEN and CDR2 is SYDVKM. This CDR3 contains 13 residues. The CDR3: CASTRQMNTEAFF. The CDR3, as DNA: TGTGCCAGCACTCGACAGATGAACACTGAAGCTTTCTTT.

The J gene is TRBJ1-2, the V gene TRBV9; D is possibly TRBD1 (5 bases). The V end was cut by 3 bases, the J end by 8 bases, with 20 bases between. This CDR3 comprises 15 residues. Germline V lookup: CDR1 SGDLS, CDR2 YYNGEE. Written as DNA, the CDR3 is TGTGCCAGCAGCGCCAACCGCTGGGACGGAGGGGGCTACACCTTC. This gives the protein CASSANRWDGGGYTF.

This clone was seen a handful of times. The V gene is TRBV10-3, the J gene TRBJ1-3; D unclear. CDR1 ENHRY and CDR2 SYGVKD come from the germline V gene. Trimming shortened V by 3 bases and J by 1 base, and 4 bases separated the two germline ends. This CDR3 spans 13 amino acids. The CDR3: CAISDISGNTIYF. The CDR3 DNA reads as TGTGCCATCAGTGACATTTCTGGAAACACCATATATTTT.

This clone was seen only a few times. This rearrangement joins TRBV5-1 to TRBJ2-5; no clear D. Germline V CDR1 and CDR2: SGHRS, YFSETQ. This CDR3 spans 13 amino acids. The V gene lost 0 bases and the J gene lost 6 bases, with 9 bases spanning the gap. In nucleotides, the CDR3 is TGCGCCAGCAGCTTGGGTCCGTTCCAGACCCAGTACTTC. Translating it yields CASSLGPFQTQYF.